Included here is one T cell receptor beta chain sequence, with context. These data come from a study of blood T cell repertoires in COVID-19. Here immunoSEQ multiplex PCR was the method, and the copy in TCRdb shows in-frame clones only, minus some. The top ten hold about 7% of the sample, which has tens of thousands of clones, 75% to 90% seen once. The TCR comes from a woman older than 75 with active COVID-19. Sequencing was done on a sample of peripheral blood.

The DNA for the CDR3 is TGTGCCAGCAGCCATACACCGGGACTAGCTTATGAGCAGTTCTTC. It yields the protein CASSHTPGLAYEQFF. The chain joins TRBV14 to TRBJ2-1, with TRBD2 matching over 9 bases. The CDR3 sequence is 15 residues long. V shed 3 bases, J shed 8 bases, and the junction held 8 bases outside the gene matches. Germline V gene lookup returns CDR1 SGHDN and CDR2 FVKESK.